This T cell receptor beta chain emerged from a study of T cells in Graves' hyperthyroidism and ophthalmopathy. Study-wide points: Expanded thyroid clonotypes (above 0.001) were mostly also found in blood. A model built on 13 V-J features separated ophthalmopathy from stable hyperthyroidism.

There were TCR beta CDR3 regions amplified from RNA transcripts. Carried out on the TCR CDR3, a first-round RT-PCR used the HTBI primer set. In TCRdb, the multiplex PCR reads were re-called with MiXCR into one record per CDR3 protein. This sample has a few hundred thousand distinct CDR3 sequences, with under 60% found just once. V lost 5 bases and J lost 4, with 14 bases in between. This CDR3 contains 14 residues. The germline CDR1 and CDR2 sequences are MNHEY and SVGAGI. Patients having uncontrolled infection, another autoimmune disease, pregnancy or lactation were not included. Thyroid ultrasound, orbital computed tomography, clinical symptoms, and serum thyroxine and TRAb underpinned diagnoses. The sample holds many counts of this clonotype. The antigen is undetermined.

This clonotype originated in a young woman with Graves' hyperthyroidism. The sample was peripheral blood or thyroid tissue (not recorded which). The genes are TRBV6-5 and TRBJ1-1; no clear D gene. The CDR3 loop reads CASSTRREGTEAFF. In DNA form, the CDR3 reads TGTGCCAGCAGTACACGACGGGAAGGCACTGAAGCTTTCTTT.